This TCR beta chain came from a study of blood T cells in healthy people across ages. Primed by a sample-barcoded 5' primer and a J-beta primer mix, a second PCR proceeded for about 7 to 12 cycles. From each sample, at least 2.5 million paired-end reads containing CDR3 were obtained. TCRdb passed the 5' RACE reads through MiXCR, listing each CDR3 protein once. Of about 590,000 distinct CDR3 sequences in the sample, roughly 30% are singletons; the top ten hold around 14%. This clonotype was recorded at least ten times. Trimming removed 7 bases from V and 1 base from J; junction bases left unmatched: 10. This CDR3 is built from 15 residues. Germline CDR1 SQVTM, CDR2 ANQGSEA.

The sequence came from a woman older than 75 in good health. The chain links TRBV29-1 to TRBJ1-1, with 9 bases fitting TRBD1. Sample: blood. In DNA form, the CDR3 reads TGCAGCGCCCCCGGGACAGGGTCCTCGAACACTGAAGCTTTCTTT. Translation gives CSAPGTGSSNTEAFF.